This T cell receptor (beta chain) was documented in a study of blood T cell repertoires in COVID-19. Sequencing was performed with immunoSEQ multiplex PCR; in TCRdb, only in-frame clones are kept and a portion is missing. The data show fewer than 350,000 clones, roughly 85% seen once. The CDR3 loop spans 12 amino acids. V lost 1 base to trimming and J lost 6 bases, with 7 bases between them. Germline V gives CDR1 LNHNV, CDR2 YYDKDF (reference sequence). The sequence was collected from a human donor in a cohort sampled during active COVID-19. Sequencing used peripheral blood. The rearrangement links TRBV15 to TRBJ2-7; no clear D gene. CDR3 region: CATSRVHGEQYF. The CDR3 coding sequence is TGTGCCACCAGCAGAGTCCACGGCGAGCAGTACTTC.